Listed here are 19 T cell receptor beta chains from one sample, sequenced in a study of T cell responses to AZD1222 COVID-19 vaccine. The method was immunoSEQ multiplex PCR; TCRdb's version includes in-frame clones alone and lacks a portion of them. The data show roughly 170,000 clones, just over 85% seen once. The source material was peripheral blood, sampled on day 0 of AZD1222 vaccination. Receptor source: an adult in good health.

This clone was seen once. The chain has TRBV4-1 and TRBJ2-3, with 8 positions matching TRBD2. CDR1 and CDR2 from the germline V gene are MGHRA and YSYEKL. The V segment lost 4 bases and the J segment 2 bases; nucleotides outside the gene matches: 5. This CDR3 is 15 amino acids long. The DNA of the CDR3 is TGCGCCAGCAGCCTTAGCGGGGCCCTCACAGATACGCAGTATTTT. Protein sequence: CASSLSGALTDTQYF.

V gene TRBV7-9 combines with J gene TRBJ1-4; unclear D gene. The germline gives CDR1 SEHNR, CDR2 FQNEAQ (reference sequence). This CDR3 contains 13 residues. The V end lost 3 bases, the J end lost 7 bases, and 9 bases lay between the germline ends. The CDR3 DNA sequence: TGTGCCAGCAGCTTCGGCGGGAGTGAAAAACTGTTTTTT. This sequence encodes CASSFGGSEKLFF.

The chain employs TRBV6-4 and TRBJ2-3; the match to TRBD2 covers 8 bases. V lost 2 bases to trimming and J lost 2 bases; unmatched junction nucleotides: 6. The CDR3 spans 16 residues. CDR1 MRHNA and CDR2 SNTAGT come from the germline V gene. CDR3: CASSDRAGEPTDTQYF. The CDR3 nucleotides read TGTGCCAGCAGTGACCGAGCGGGAGAGCCCACAGATACGCAGTATTTT.

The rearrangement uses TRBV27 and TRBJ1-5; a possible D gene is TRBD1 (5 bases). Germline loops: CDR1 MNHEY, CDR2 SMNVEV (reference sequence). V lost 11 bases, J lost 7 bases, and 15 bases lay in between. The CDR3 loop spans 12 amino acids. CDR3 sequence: CAVGGGWQPQHF. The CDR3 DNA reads TGTGCCGTCGGGGGGGGGTGGCAGCCCCAGCATTTT.

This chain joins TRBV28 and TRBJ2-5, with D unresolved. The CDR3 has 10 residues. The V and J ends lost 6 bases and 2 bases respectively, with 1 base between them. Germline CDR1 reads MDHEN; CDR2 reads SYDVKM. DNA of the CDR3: TGTGCCAGCAGGCAAGAGACCCAGTACTTC. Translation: CASRQETQYF.

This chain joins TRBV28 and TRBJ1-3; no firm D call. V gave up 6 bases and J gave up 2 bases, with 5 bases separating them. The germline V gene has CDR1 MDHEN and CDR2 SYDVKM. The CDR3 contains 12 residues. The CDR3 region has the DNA TGTGCCAGCAGGGCTACTGGAAACACCATATATTTT. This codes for CASRATGNTIYF.

CDR3 amino acids: CASSYPGHQTYSNQPQHF. Here the CDR3 DNA reads TGTGCCAGCAGTTACCCTGGACACCAAACATATAGCAATCAGCCCCAGCATTTT. The gene calls are TRBV6-2 or TRBV6-3 and TRBJ1-5, with D perhaps matching TRBD1 (5 bases). Germline CDR1 MNHEY, CDR2 SVGEGT. V was trimmed by 2 bases and J by 0 bases, leaving 17 bases between them. CDR3 length: 18 amino acids.

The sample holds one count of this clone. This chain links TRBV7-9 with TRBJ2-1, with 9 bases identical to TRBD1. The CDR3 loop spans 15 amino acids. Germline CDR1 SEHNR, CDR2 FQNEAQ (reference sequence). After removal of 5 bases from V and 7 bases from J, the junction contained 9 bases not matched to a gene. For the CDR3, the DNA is TGTGCCAGCAGCCCATCCGGGACAGGGAGGAATGAGCAGTTCTTC. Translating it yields CASSPSGTGRNEQFF.

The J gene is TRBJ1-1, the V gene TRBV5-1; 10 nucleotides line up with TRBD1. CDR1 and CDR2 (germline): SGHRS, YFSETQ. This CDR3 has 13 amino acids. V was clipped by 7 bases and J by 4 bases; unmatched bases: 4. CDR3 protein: CASGWTGGTEAFF. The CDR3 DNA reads TGCGCCAGCGGCTGGACAGGGGGCACTGAAGCTTTCTTT.

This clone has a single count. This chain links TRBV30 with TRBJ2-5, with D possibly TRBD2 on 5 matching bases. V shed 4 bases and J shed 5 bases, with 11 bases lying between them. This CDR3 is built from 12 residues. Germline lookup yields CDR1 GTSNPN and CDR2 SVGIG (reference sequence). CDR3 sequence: CAWKSGWETQYF. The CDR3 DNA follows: TGTGCCTGGAAATCGGGGTGGGAGACCCAGTACTTC.

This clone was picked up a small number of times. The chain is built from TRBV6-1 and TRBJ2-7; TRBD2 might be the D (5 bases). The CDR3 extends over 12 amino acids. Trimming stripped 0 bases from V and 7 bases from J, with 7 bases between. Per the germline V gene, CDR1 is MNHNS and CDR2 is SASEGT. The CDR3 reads CASSEARTEQYF. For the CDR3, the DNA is TGTGCCAGCAGTGAAGCGAGGACTGAGCAGTACTTC.

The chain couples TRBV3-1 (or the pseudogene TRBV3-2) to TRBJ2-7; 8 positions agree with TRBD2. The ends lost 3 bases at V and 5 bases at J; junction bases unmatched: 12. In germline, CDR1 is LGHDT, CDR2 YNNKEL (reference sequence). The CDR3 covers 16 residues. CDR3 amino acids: CASSHRPGLVLHEQYF. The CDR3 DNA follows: TGTGCCAGCAGCCACCGACCGGGACTAGTCCTCCACGAGCAGTACTTC.

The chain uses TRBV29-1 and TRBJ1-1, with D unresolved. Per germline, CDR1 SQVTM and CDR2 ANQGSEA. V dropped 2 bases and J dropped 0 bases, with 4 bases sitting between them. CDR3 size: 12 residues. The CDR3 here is CSVETMNTEAFF. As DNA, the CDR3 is TGCAGCGTTGAAACCATGAACACTGAAGCTTTCTTT.

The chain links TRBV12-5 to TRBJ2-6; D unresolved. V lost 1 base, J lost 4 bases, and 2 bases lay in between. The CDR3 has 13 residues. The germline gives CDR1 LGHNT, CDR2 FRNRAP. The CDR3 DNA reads TGTGCTAGTGGTTTGGGGGGGGCCAACGTCCTGACTTTC. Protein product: CASGLGGANVLTF. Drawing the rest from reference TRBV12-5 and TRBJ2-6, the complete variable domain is DARVTQTPRHKVTEMGQEVTMRCQPILGHNTVFWYRQTMMQGLELLAYFRNRAPLDDSGMPKDRFSAEMPDATLATLKIQPSEPRDSAVYFCASGLGGANVLTFGAGSRLTVL.

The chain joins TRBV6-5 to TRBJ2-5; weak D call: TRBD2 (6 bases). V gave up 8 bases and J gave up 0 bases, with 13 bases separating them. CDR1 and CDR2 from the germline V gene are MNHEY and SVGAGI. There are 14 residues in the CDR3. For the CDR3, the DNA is TGTGCCAGCTGCCGACTAGGATACCAAGAGACCCAGTACTTC. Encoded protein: CASCRLGYQETQYF.

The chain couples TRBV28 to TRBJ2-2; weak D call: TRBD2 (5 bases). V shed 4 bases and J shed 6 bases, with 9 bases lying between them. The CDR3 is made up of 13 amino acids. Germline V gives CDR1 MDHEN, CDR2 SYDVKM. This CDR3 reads CASSSRVAGELFF. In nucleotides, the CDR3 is TGTGCCAGCAGTTCGAGGGTGGCCGGGGAGCTGTTTTTT.

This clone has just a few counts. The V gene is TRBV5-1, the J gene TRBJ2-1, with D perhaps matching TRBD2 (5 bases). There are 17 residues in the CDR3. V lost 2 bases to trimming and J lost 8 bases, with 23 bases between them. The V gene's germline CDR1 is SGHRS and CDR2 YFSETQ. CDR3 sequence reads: CASSFFSDASRGHEQFF. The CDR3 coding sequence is TGCGCCAGCAGCTTTTTTTCGGACGCGTCCCGAGGGCATGAGCAGTTCTTC.

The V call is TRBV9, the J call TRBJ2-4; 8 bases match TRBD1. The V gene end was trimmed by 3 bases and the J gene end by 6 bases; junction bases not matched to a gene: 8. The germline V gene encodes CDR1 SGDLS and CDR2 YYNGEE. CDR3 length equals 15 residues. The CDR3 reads CASSGQGLEGNIQYF. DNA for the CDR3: TGTGCCAGCAGCGGACAGGGGCTCGAGGGAAACATTCAGTACTTC. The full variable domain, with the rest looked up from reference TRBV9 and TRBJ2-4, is DSGVTQTPKHLITATGQRVTLRCSPRSGDLSVYWYQQSLDQGLQFLIQYYNGEERAKGNILERFSAQQFPDLHSELNLSSLELGDSALYFCASSGQGLEGNIQYFGAGTRLSVL.

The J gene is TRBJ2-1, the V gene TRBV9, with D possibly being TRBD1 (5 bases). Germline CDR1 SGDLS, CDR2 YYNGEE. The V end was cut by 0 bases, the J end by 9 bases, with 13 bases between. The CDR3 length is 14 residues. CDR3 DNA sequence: TGTGCCAGCAGCGTAGGGGCAGGGTATGCTGAGCAGTTCTTC. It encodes CASSVGAGYAEQFF.